This T cell receptor (beta chain) stems from a study of T cells of healthy individuals. Using its own MiXCR run on the 5' RACE reads, TCRdb lists one record per CDR3 protein. The sample gives around 40,000 distinct CDR3 sequences, about 4.5% of which show up once; 7% to 10% is in the top ten. The CDR3 consists of 15 residues. The V gene's germline CDR1 is GTSNPN and CDR2 SVGIG (reference sequence). The J segment lost 6 bases and the V segment lost 2 bases, leaving 12 bases of the junction unmatched. This clonotype appeared many times. This sequence joins TRBV30 and TRBJ2-7, with 8 positions matching TRBD2. This sequence originates from a human donor in good health. The CDR3 nucleotides are TGTGCCTGGAGTCGCGGGGCGGGAGGATTTTCCGAGCAGTACTTC. Protein sequence: CAWSRGAGGFSEQYF.